Below, one T cell receptor (beta chain) is given with its context. The V and J ends lost 4 bases and 1 base, in that order; junction bases with no gene match: 3. Germline V gives CDR1 SGHVS, CDR2 FQNEAQ. The CDR3 extends over 14 amino acids. Source study methods: Estimated nucleated cell counts came from reference gene primer amplification. Sequencing was performed with immunoSEQ multiplex PCR; in TCRdb, only in-frame clones are kept and a portion is missing. The V and J calls and clone size come from that table; D and trimming were worked out from the DNA. This table holds approximately 200,000 clones, more than 75% found once. The data are from a study of blood T cell repertoires in COVID-19. Turning to the study itself: Specimens from acute and convalescent COVID-19 originated in the United States, Italy and Spain. The analysed material was cDNA or gDNA that came from T cells, B-cell-depleted T cells, or PBMCs.

The sequenced sample was peripheral blood. This chain joins TRBV7-8 and TRBJ2-7; the match to TRBD1 covers 8 bases. This sequence originates from a woman in her thirties or forties with COVID-19, enrolled during active disease. CDR3 protein: CASSSDRVSYEQYF. Written as DNA, the CDR3 is TGTGCCAGCAGCTCGGACAGGGTGTCCTACGAGCAGTACTTC.